The clone carrying this TCR beta chain was seen at least ten times. What it binds is unknown. This sample is part of a study of response to subunit inactivated influenza vaccine. From the RT-PCR reads, TCRdb called clonotypes with MiXCR, one entry per CDR3 protein. The data hold about 190,000 distinct CDR3 sequences, with approximately 15% observed a single time. Study-wide results and limits: Authors suggested seasonal influenza vaccinations each recruit few new T cells.

The sequences come from CD8+ T cells sorted from PBMCs, collected about 5 days after vaccination. The source is a man aged 45-60 years who received an inactivated influenza vaccine.

CDR3 sequence: CASSLLSQPQHF. DNA of the CDR3: TGTGCCAGCAGCTTGTTATCTCAGCCCCAGCATTTT. This chain links TRBV7-8 with TRBJ1-5; D not resolved. The germline V gene has CDR1 SGHVS and CDR2 FQNEAQ. V gave up 3 bases and J gave up 6 bases, with 6 bases separating them. The CDR3 consists of 12 residues.